This T cell receptor beta chain was obtained from a study of shared clonotypes between healthy human individuals. Whole-study results and caveats: Memory subsets had estimated richness that was generally smaller than that of naive subsets. Only blood was sampled; tissue repertoires likely differ.

Template for every sorted-subset replicate PCR totaled around 200 ng DNA, around 33,000 T cell genomes. Measured with immunoSEQ multiplex PCR; TCRdb has only the in-frame clones, and not every one. Of millions of clones listed, approximately 95% were seen once; the top ten hold 0.1% to 0.15%. This clone was detected once. The antigen remains unidentified. V gave up 2 bases and J gave up 2 bases, with 10 bases separating them. Germline V lookup: CDR1 SGHNT, CDR2 YYREEE (reference sequence). The CDR3 sequence is 14 residues long. Material for sequencing was naive CD4+ T cells sorted from blood. Subset noted: CD45RA+ positively selected. This chain links TRBV5-4 with TRBJ2-5; D assignment may be TRBD1 or TRBD2 (6 bases each). This sequence originates from a young man in good health. The CDR3 sequence: CASSFKGGQETQYF. The CDR3 nucleotides are TGTGCCAGCAGCTTCAAAGGGGGGCAAGAGACCCAGTACTTC.